This entry describes one T cell receptor beta chain. The sample's time point: patch test 2, 6 weeks after DPC sensitization. This sample's treatment: therapeutic diphenylcyclopropenone sensitization with weekly scalp DPC. The study extracted total RNA from unfractionated whole blood. These data belong to a study of human T cells and chemical hapten exposure. Across the study: 2% DPC applied to a 2 cm by 2 cm arm area sensitized donors. Predominantly women, the patients had alopecia areata, totalis or universalis.

Separate cDNA molecules received unique molecular identifiers, which the library attached to them. TCRdb called the RACE reads again in MiXCR, with one record for every CDR3 protein. The sample has about 380,000 distinct CDR3 sequences; around 6% are singletons. Germline CDR1 LGHNA, CDR2 YSLEER. The CDR3 length is 15 residues. V lost 5 bases and J 1 base, leaving 9 bases between the germline ends. The sequence derives from a woman between 18 and 29 years old with alopecia areata. Some clones in this sample may be carry-over from other donors' samples. This chain connects TRBV4-3 to TRBJ2-6, with unresolved D. The source material was whole blood, sampled in connection with sensitization to the hapten diphenylcyclopropenone (DPC). CDR3 DNA sequence: TGCGCCAGCAGCGCTAGTTCGTCTGGGGCCAACGTCCTGACTTTC. Its protein product is CASSASSSGANVLTF.